These 31 T cell receptor beta chains share one sample of origin, sequenced in a study of T cells in Graves' hyperthyroidism and ophthalmopathy. RNA transcripts were the template for amplifying TCR beta CDR3 regions. Carried out on the TCR CDR3, a first-round RT-PCR used the HTBI primer set. TCRdb re-called the multiplex PCR reads through MiXCR, storing one row per CDR3 protein. The data contain 390,000 or so distinct CDR3 sequences, about 15% of them singletons. What was sequenced was blood. These receptor sequences come from a man between 18 and 29 years old with Graves' ophthalmopathy.

This clonotype was detected ten times or more. The chain recombines TRBV30 with TRBJ1-2; a possible D gene is TRBD1 (5 bases). The germline V and J ends were trimmed by 5 bases and 7 bases, with 20 bases remaining between them. Germline V gene sequence: CDR1 GTSNPN, CDR2 SVGIG (reference sequence). CDR3 size: 14 residues. The CDR3 reads CAWATTWTRTGYTF. The DNA of the CDR3 is TGTGCCTGGGCAACCACCTGGACAAGGACTGGCTACACCTTC.

This clonotype was seen at least ten times. This rearrangement joins TRBV18 to TRBJ2-1; D possibly uses TRBD1 or TRBD2 (6 bases each). Trimming stripped 3 bases from V and 7 bases from J, with 16 bases between. This CDR3 is 15 amino acids long. Germline lookup yields CDR1 KGHSH and CDR2 LQKENI. The CDR3 nucleotides are TGTGCCAGCTCACCGGGGGGCGTAAGTCTAAATGAGCAGTTCTTC. Amino acids: CASSPGGVSLNEQFF.

At least ten counts were recorded for this clonotype. The genes are TRBV7-2 and TRBJ1-4; D unresolved. The CDR3 is 14 residues long. Trimming pared 5 bases from V and 6 bases from J, leaving 13 bases between. CDR1 is SGHTA and CDR2 is FQGNSA in the germline V gene. CDR3 coding DNA: TGTGCCAGCAGCCCCGGTACCACGGATGAAAAACTGTTTTTT. This translates into CASSPGTTDEKLFF.

This clonotype was detected many times. The rearrangement links TRBV19 to TRBJ2-7, with TRBD1 matching 10 bases. The length of the CDR3 is 15 residues. V gave up 5 bases and J gave up 3 bases; unmatched junction bases: 7. CDR1 and CDR2 from the germline V gene are LNHDA and SQIVND (reference sequence). In DNA form, the CDR3 reads TGTGCCAGTAGTGACGCCGGGACAGGGGTCTACGAGCAGTACTTC. It is translated as CASSDAGTGVYEQYF.

As concerns this clonotype: This may be a read error, as it is one base from a much larger clone. The chain uses TRBV20-1 and TRBJ2-7, with TRBD2 matching 12 bases. V lost 0 bases to trimming and J lost 7 bases; unmatched junction nucleotides: 10. The CDR3 spans 16 residues. Germline values: CDR1 DFQATT, CDR2 SNEGSKA (reference sequence). The CDR3: CSARDWASGGAREQYF. Written as DNA, the CDR3 is TGCAGTGCTAGAGATTGGGCTAGCGGGGGGGCAAGGGAGCAGTACTTC.

This clonotype was recorded at least ten times. This chain links TRBV11-2 with TRBJ2-7, with TRBD1 identical over 10 bases. J gave up 1 base and V 5 bases, and 5 bases lay outside the gene matches. The CDR3 covers 15 residues. Per germline, CDR1 SGHAT and CDR2 FQNNGV. The CDR3 nucleotides are TGTGCCAGCAGCCGGGACAGGGGCCTGTCCTACGAGCAGTACTTC. Residues: CASSRDRGLSYEQYF.

CDR3 loop: CASSLIDRPNVLTF. CDR3 DNA sequence: TGCGCCAGCAGCTTGATCGACAGGCCCAACGTCCTGACTTTC. The V gene is TRBV5-1, the J gene TRBJ2-6, with D perhaps matching TRBD1 (6 bases). Germline CDR1 and CDR2: SGHRS and YFSETQ. V was trimmed by 1 base and J by 8 bases, leaving 10 bases between them. This CDR3 contains 14 residues.

This clonotype was counted ten times or more. The chain links TRBV24-1 to TRBJ1-1; D gene unclear. Germline values: CDR1 KGHDR, CDR2 SFDVKD. This CDR3 is 12 amino acids long. Trimming shortened V by 0 bases and J by 7 bases, and 5 bases separated the two germline ends. CDR3 region: CATSDLRGEAFF. In DNA form, the CDR3 reads TGTGCCACCAGTGATTTGCGGGGTGAAGCTTTCTTT.

This clonotype turned up a few times. This sequence joins TRBV20-1 and TRBJ2-7, with a possible D match to TRBD1 (6 bases). The germline CDR1 and CDR2 sequences are DFQATT and SNEGSKA (reference sequence). V was trimmed by 0 bases and J by 0 bases, leaving 12 bases between them. This CDR3 is built from 15 residues. The CDR3 nucleotides read TGCAGTGCTAGAGAGGTAACAGGGAGCTCCTACGAGCAGTACTTC. Translation gives CSAREVTGSSYEQYF.

Here the CDR3 reads CAIAADNYEQYF. The CDR3 region has the DNA TGTGCCATCGCAGCGGATAACTACGAGCAGTACTTC. This rearrangement joins TRBV7-9 to TRBJ2-7; D possibly corresponds to TRBD2 (5 bases). Deletions cut 10 bases from V and 3 bases from J, with 13 bases between. Germline V lookup: CDR1 SEHNR, CDR2 FQNEAQ (reference sequence). CDR3 length: 12 residues.

V gene TRBV6-2 or TRBV6-3 combines with J gene TRBJ2-7; perhaps TRBD2 as D (5 bases). Per germline, CDR1 MNHEY and CDR2 SVGEGT. The CDR3 runs 14 residues. The V end lost 6 bases, the J end lost 1 base, and 13 bases lay between the germline ends. CDR3 protein: CASRPPSTSYEQYF. DNA of the CDR3: TGTGCCAGCAGACCCCCTAGCACGTCCTACGAGCAGTACTTC.

This clonotype was seen repeatedly, ten times or more. The J gene is TRBJ1-5, the V gene TRBV6-1, with TRBD1 matching over 9 bases. The CDR3 is 14 amino acids. In germline, CDR1 is MNHNS, CDR2 SASEGT. With V trimmed by 7 bases and J by 7 bases, 8 bases remained unmatched. As DNA, the CDR3 is TGTGCCAGCATTGGGACAGGGATCAGACAGCCCCAGCATTTT. It specifies CASIGTGIRQPQHF.

The V and J genes are TRBV11-2 and TRBJ2-5; 10 bases fit TRBD2. CDR3 length: 17 residues. CDR1 and CDR2 (germline): SGHAT, FQNNGV. The J segment lost 5 bases and the V segment lost 1 base, leaving 10 bases of the junction unmatched. CDR3 coding DNA: TGTGCCAGCAGCTTAGCCCTACTAGCGGGGTGGGGGGAGACCCAGTACTTC. Amino acid sequence: CASSLALLAGWGETQYF.

This rearrangement joins TRBV5-4 to TRBJ1-2, with 9 bases that match TRBD1. The CDR3 sequence is 16 residues long. Losses at the gene ends were 0 bases for V and 5 bases for J; bases not matched to a gene: 8. Germline V gene lookup returns CDR1 SGHNT and CDR2 YYREEE (reference sequence). CDR3 nucleotide sequence: TGTGCCAGCAGCTTGGCGAGGGGACAGGGAAGATATGGCTACACCTTC. This codes for CASSLARGQGRYGYTF.

J is TRBJ2-1 and V is TRBV7-8; 9 nucleotides line up with TRBD2. The junction had 5 bases not matched to a gene; V was cut back by 2 bases and J by 6 bases. The CDR3 has 15 residues. Germline V gene sequence: CDR1 SGHVS, CDR2 FQNEAQ. The CDR3 loop is CASSLSSGTFNEQFF. The CDR3, as DNA: TGTGCCAGCAGCTTATCTAGCGGGACGTTCAATGAGCAGTTCTTC.

Concerning this clonotype: A much larger clone differs by one base, so this may be a read error. This rearrangement joins TRBV24-1 to TRBJ2-1; TRBD1 matches 10 bases. The CDR3 length is 16 residues. From germline, CDR1 is KGHDR and CDR2 SFDVKD. V shed 4 bases, J shed 7 bases, and the junction held 9 bases outside the gene matches. CDR3 sequence reads: CATSDLWTGGRNEQFF. In DNA form, the CDR3 reads TGTGCCACCAGTGACCTCTGGACAGGGGGTAGGAATGAGCAGTTCTTC.

This clonotype was seen repeatedly, ten times or more. J is TRBJ2-7 and V is TRBV11-2; 8 nucleotides match TRBD2. Germline V CDR1 and CDR2: SGHAT, FQNNGV. V was clipped by 6 bases and J by 2 bases; unmatched bases: 9. The CDR3 runs 15 residues. The CDR3 loop is CASSPASGPTYEQYF. In DNA form, the CDR3 reads TGTGCCAGCAGTCCCGCTAGCGGGCCCACCTACGAGCAGTACTTC.

The J gene is TRBJ2-7, the V gene TRBV5-6, with D perhaps TRBD1 or TRBD2 (5 bases each). CDR1 is SGHDT, CDR2 YYEEEE, per germline. Trimming took 5 bases from V and 6 from J, leaving 21 bases between them. The CDR3 totals 15 residues. The CDR3 nucleotides read TGTGCCAGCAGACGGAGAGGGGTAGGGGCGTCCGAGCAGTACTTC. Protein: CASRRRGVGASEQYF.

The genes are TRBV15 and TRBJ2-3, with 7 bases identical to TRBD2. Germline V gene data show CDR1 as LNHNV and CDR2 as YYDKDF (reference sequence). V was pared by 1 base and J by 2 bases, with 6 bases of the junction left unmatched. There are 16 residues in the CDR3. This CDR3 is CATSRGLAGDTDTQYF. The CDR3 DNA follows: TGTGCCACCAGCAGAGGGCTGGCGGGGGACACAGATACGCAGTATTTT.

Details on this clonotype: The junction does not match germline at one end; this may be a read error. The chain carries TRBV5-1 and TRBJ2-1, with TRBD2 matching over 7 bases. Germline V gene lookup returns CDR1 SGHRS and CDR2 YFSETQ. This CDR3 spans 15 amino acids. CDR3 nucleotide sequence: TGTGCCAGCAGCTTGAGACTGGCGGGAGTCGATGAGCAGTTCTTC. Its protein product is CASSLRLAGVDEQFF. Complete variable domain (other parts from reference TRBV5-1 and TRBJ2-1): KAGVTQTPRYLIKTRGQQVTLSCSPISGHRSVSWYQQTPGQGLQFLFEYFSETQRNKGNFPGRFSGRQFSNSRSEMNVSTLELGDSALYLCASSLRLAGVDEQFFGPGTRLTVL.

This clonotype was recorded many times. V usage is TRBV6-5 and J usage is TRBJ2-7; D not certain. V dropped 2 bases and J dropped 2 bases, with 7 bases sitting between them. This CDR3 is 13 amino acids long. Germline V lookup: CDR1 MNHEY, CDR2 SVGAGI. The CDR3 loop is CASSYGRTYEQYF. The CDR3 region has the DNA TGTGCCAGCAGTTACGGCAGAACCTACGAGCAGTACTTC.

This clonotype was seen many times. The chain employs TRBV6-1 and TRBJ1-1; maybe TRBD1 (6 bases). The ends were cut back, 5 bases at V and 4 bases at J, with 14 bases in the middle. Per the germline V gene, CDR1 is MNHNS and CDR2 is SASEGT. The CDR3 loop spans 14 amino acids. The CDR3 is CASSSPQGSTEAFF. CDR3 sequence (DNA): TGTGCCAGCAGTTCCCCACAGGGATCCACTGAAGCTTTCTTT.

This clonotype was counted ten times or more. The chain carries TRBV7-2 and TRBJ2-3; 12 bases align to TRBD2. Germline trimming cut 5 bases from V and 5 bases from J; bases unmatched to any gene: 5. This CDR3 is 15 amino acids long. Germline V gives CDR1 SGHTA, CDR2 FQGNSA. As DNA, the CDR3 is TGTGCCAGCAGCGCTAGCGGGGGGGAAGTAGATACGCAGTATTTT. It encodes CASSASGGEVDTQYF.

In its sample, this clonotype was seen a few times. This sequence may be a read error, since a much larger clone differs from it by one base. The chain is built from TRBV3-1 and TRBJ1-1; TRBD1 matches at 7 bases. This CDR3 is 15 amino acids long. Germline V gene sequence: CDR1 LGHDT, CDR2 YNNKEL (reference sequence). Germline trimming cut 4 bases from V and 0 bases from J; bases unmatched to any gene: 5. The CDR3 bases are TGTGCCAGCAGCCTAGATACAGGGGTGAACACTGAAGCTTTCTTT. This codes for CASSLDTGVNTEAFF.

This clonotype occurred a few times. J is TRBJ2-2 and V is TRBV7-9; D possibly corresponds to TRBD2 (6 bases). Trimming took 1 base from V and 4 from J, leaving 16 bases between them. Germline lookup yields CDR1 SEHNR and CDR2 FQNEAQ (reference sequence). This CDR3 is 17 amino acids long. CDR3 sequence: CASSLVPSGLTTGELFF. The CDR3 coding sequence is TGTGCCAGCAGCTTAGTCCCCTCGGGACTTACCACCGGGGAGCTGTTTTTT.

Concerning this clonotype itself: The junction does not match germline at one end; this may be a read error. The V and J genes are TRBV12-3 or TRBV12-4 and TRBJ2-5, with D hard to call. The CDR3 spans 12 residues. The CDR3 coding sequence is TGTGTCAGCACCTTCGGTAAAGAGACCCAGTACTTC. As protein: CVSTFGKETQYF.

The V and J genes are TRBV20-1 and TRBJ1-1, with TRBD1 identical over 8 bases. Germline V gene data show CDR1 as DFQATT and CDR2 as SNEGSKA (reference sequence). V lost 0 bases, J lost 5 bases, and 5 bases stayed unmatched. CDR3 length: 14 residues. The DNA for the CDR3 is TGCAGTGCTAGAGATCCCACAGGGGGGACTGAAGCTTTCTTT. Translated, it gives CSARDPTGGTEAFF.

This clonotype was counted ten times or more. The chain links TRBV7-3 to TRBJ1-1, with unresolved D. V lost 2 bases and J 1 base, leaving 17 bases between the germline ends. The germline CDR1 and CDR2 sequences are SGHTA and FQGTGA. This CDR3 spans 17 amino acids. In DNA, the CDR3 is TGTGCCAGCAGCTTACAGTTGGCCACCGACAAGAACACTGAAGCTTTCTTT. Translation gives CASSLQLATDKNTEAFF.

The DNA for the CDR3 is TGTGCCAGTAGTATTAGCGCAGGCGGGGAGCTGTTTTTT. This translates into CASSISAGGELFF. The chain employs TRBV19 and TRBJ2-2; perhaps TRBD2 as D (5 bases). The germline V gene encodes CDR1 LNHDA and CDR2 SQIVND (reference sequence). The V end was cut by 3 bases, the J end by 7 bases, with 9 bases between. This CDR3 has 13 residues. The variable domain in full, with the rest retrieved from reference TRBV19 and TRBJ2-2, is DGGITQSPKYLFRKEGQNVTLSCEQNLNHDAMYWYRQDPGQGLRLIYYSQIVNDFQKGDIAEGYSVSREKKESFPLTVTSAQKNPTAFYLCASSISAGGELFFGEGSRLTVL.

The rearrangement uses TRBV19 and TRBJ2-3; possible D gene TRBD2, 5 bases. From germline, CDR1 is LNHDA and CDR2 SQIVND (reference sequence). Trimming took off 1 base at V and 5 bases at J, with 10 bases between the two ends. CDR3 length equals 14 residues. The CDR3 DNA sequence: TGTGCCAGTAGTATAGGGGGTGCGGGAGATACGCAGTATTTT. It encodes CASSIGGAGDTQYF.

This clonotype was observed many times. This chain links TRBV20-1 with TRBJ1-2; 7 nucleotides align to TRBD1. Germline CDR1 DFQATT, CDR2 SNEGSKA (reference sequence). This CDR3 has 16 amino acids. J gave up 0 bases and V 5 bases, and 12 bases lay outside the gene matches. CDR3 DNA: TGCAGTGCTGACAGACAGGGACCTATACCTAACTATGGCTACACCTTC. Protein product: CSADRQGPIPNYGYTF.